These T cell receptor beta chains were read from a single sample in a study of spatial heterogeneity in lung cancer. TCRdb recomputed calls from the 5' RACE reads with MiXCR, one row per CDR3 protein. This table holds approximately 90,000 distinct CDR3 sequences, around 8.6% found once. Sequences were derived from PBMCs, sampled at surgery. Receptor source: a male donor with early-stage non-small cell lung cancer. Both conserved end residues are part of each CDR3. The D gene is left open where the match is weak. Some rows mark clone size as missing; the rest say once, few, many or name a class of expanded clone.

>few|-|TRBV20-1|TRBJ2-1
CSARRRDVLFF
TGCAGTGCTAGACGTAGGGACGTATTGTTCTTC
>many|TRBD2|TRBV10-3|TRBJ2-3
CAISGREGDTQYF
TGTGCCATCAGTGGCCGGGAGGGAGATACGCAGTATTTT
>-|TRBD1|TRBV29-1|TRBJ2-3
CSARDRAPDTQYF
TGCAGCGCCCGGGACAGGGCCCCTGATACGCAGTATTTT
>many|-|TRBV9|TRBJ2-1
CASSVGGLTYNEQFF
TGTGCCAGCAGCGTAGGAGGACTTACATACAATGAGCAGTTCTTC
>few|TRBD2|TRBV11-2|TRBJ2-3
CASSLTSGSGNTQYF
TGTGCCAGCAGCCTGACTAGCGGGAGTGGAAATACGCAGTATTTT
>many|-|TRBV10-1|TRBJ1-2
CASSEDSSYGYTF
TGCGCCAGCAGCGAGGACAGCTCCTATGGCTACACCTTC
>medium-sized|-|TRBV11-1|TRBJ2-2
CASSPYGLTGELFF
TGTGCCAGCAGCCCCTATGGGTTGACCGGGGAGCTGTTTTTT
>-|TRBD2|TRBV7-2|TRBJ2-2
CASKPAGAGELFF
TGTGCCAGCAAGCCAGCGGGGGCCGGGGAGCTGTTTTTT
>many|-|TRBV11-2|TRBJ2-5
CASSLVGGQIKETQYF
TGTGCCAGCAGCTTAGTCGGGGGGCAAATAAAAGAGACCCAGTACTTC
>many|-|TRBV10-3|TRBJ2-7
CAIGEPGVTNEQYF
TGTGCCATCGGAGAGCCGGGAGTGACTAACGAGCAGTACTTC
>few|-|TRBV28|TRBJ2-6
CASSATGTSGANVLTF
TGTGCCAGCAGTGCCACAGGGACCTCTGGGGCCAACGTCCTGACTTTC
>few|-|TRBV20-1|TRBJ2-7
CSGAVSEGVHEQYF
TGCAGTGGAGCAGTCAGCGAGGGGGTCCACGAGCAGTACTTC
>-|-|TRBV7-9|TRBJ1-1
CAIVPGAGTEAFF
TGTGCCATCGTCCCCGGGGCCGGAACTGAAGCTTTCTTT
>-|-|TRBV27|TRBJ2-7
CASSYRDGSYEQYF
TGTGCCAGCAGTTACAGGGACGGCTCCTACGAGCAGTACTTC
>few|-|TRBV6-6|TRBJ2-5
CASSSGGTQYF
TGTGCCAGCAGTTCCGGAGGGACCCAGTACTTC
>many|TRBD2|TRBV11-2|TRBJ2-3
CASSQLLAGGGDTQYF
TGTGCCAGCAGCCAACTACTAGCGGGGGGAGGAGATACGCAGTATTTT
>many|TRBD1|TRBV12-3/TRBV12-4|TRBJ2-5
CASSLARGGEGASQETQYF
TGTGCCAGCAGTTTAGCCCGAGGTGGAGAGGGGGCCAGCCAAGAGACCCAGTACTTC
>many|TRBD2|TRBV10-3|TRBJ2-1
CAISVAALAGYNEQFF
TGTGCCATCAGTGTGGCGGCACTAGCGGGCTACAATGAGCAGTTCTTC
>-|-|TRBV10-3|TRBJ2-2
CAISEQRSNTGELFF
TGTGCCATCAGTGAGCAGAGATCGAACACCGGGGAGCTGTTTTTT
>few|TRBD2|TRBV20-1|TRBJ2-7
CSAFNRYGEGTGYYEQYF
TGCAGTGCTTTTAATCGGTATGGGGAGGGGACTGGATACTACGAGCAGTACTTC
>few|-|TRBV4-2|TRBJ2-1
CASSRLDSYNEQFF
TGTGCCAGCAGCCGCCTGGACTCGTACAATGAGCAGTTCTTC
>few|-|TRBV2|TRBJ1-5
CASSVPGRGNQPQHF
TGTGCCAGCAGTGTTCCCGGTAGAGGCAATCAGCCCCAGCATTTT
>few|TRBD2|TRBV18|TRBJ2-7
CASSPRTSGGLREQYF
TGTGCCAGCTCACCACGAACTAGCGGGGGCCTTCGGGAGCAGTACTTC
>many|-|TRBV20-1|TRBJ2-1
CSARDTGNYNEQFF
TGCAGTGCTAGAGATACCGGGAACTACAATGAGCAGTTCTTC
>-|-|TRBV5-1|TRBJ2-7
CASSRDPDQYEQYF
TGCGCCAGCAGCAGGGACCCAGACCAATACGAGCAGTACTTC
>few|TRBD1|TRBV2|TRBJ2-7
CASSEVGTGLEQYF
TGTGCCAGCAGTGAAGTTGGGACAGGGCTAGAGCAGTACTTC
>many|-|TRBV29-1|TRBJ2-5
CSTLWGETQYF
TGCAGCACCCTCTGGGGGGAGACCCAGTACTTC
>few|-|TRBV20-1|TRBJ1-5
CSATAGNQPQHF
TGCAGTGCCACCGCAGGGAATCAGCCCCAGCATTTT
>few|-|TRBV7-9|TRBJ2-2
CASTTTGRNTGELFF
TGTGCCAGCACAACGACAGGCCGAAACACCGGGGAGCTGTTTTTT
>-|TRBD1|TRBV6-2/TRBV6-3|TRBJ1-1
CASGRGLEDTEAFF
TGTGCCAGCGGAAGGGGGCTAGAGGACACTGAAGCTTTCTTT
>many|-|TRBV7-2|TRBJ1-5
CASSSGGQPQHF
TGTGCCAGCAGCTCCGGAGGTCAGCCCCAGCATTTT
>many|TRBD2|TRBV4-3|TRBJ2-1
CASSPRAGGPNEQFF
TGCGCCAGCAGCCCCCGAGCGGGGGGCCCCAATGAGCAGTTCTTC
>few|TRBD1|TRBV18|TRBJ2-5
CASSPQQGDGETQYF
TGTGCCAGCTCACCTCAACAGGGGGATGGAGAGACCCAGTACTTC
>few|-|TRBV28|TRBJ2-5
CASSPLADQETQYF
TGTGCCAGCAGCCCCCTTGCAGACCAAGAGACCCAGTACTTC
>many|-|TRBV7-3|TRBJ1-2
CASSHSTMQDYGYTF
TGTGCCAGCAGCCATTCTACAATGCAGGACTATGGCTACACCTTC
>many|-|TRBV18|TRBJ2-5
CASSPTGLQETQYF
TGTGCCAGCTCACCCACGGGACTTCAAGAGACCCAGTACTTC
>many|-|TRBV2|TRBJ2-5
CASSFLDRSQETQYF
TGTGCCAGCTCCTTCCTCGACAGGAGCCAAGAGACCCAGTACTTC
>many|-|TRBV7-9|TRBJ2-5
CASSLYSIQYF
TGTGCCAGCAGCCTTTACAGTATCCAGTACTTC
>-|TRBD1|TRBV7-8|TRBJ2-1
CASSSRQGGFSYNEQFF
TGTGCCAGCAGCAGTAGACAGGGCGGGTTCTCCTACAATGAGCAGTTCTTC
>-|TRBD2|TRBV20-1|TRBJ2-5
CSARDSREGRETQYF
TGCAGTGCTAGAGATTCGCGGGAGGGAAGAGAGACCCAGTACTTC
>-|TRBD1|TRBV2|TRBJ2-3
CANSRDRGTDTQYF
TGTGCCAACTCTAGGGACAGGGGCACAGATACGCAGTATTTT
>few|TRBD2|TRBV28|TRBJ2-4
CASSLGRGAKNIQYF
TGTGCCAGCAGTTTGGGGCGGGGGGCAAAAAACATTCAGTACTTC
>-|TRBD1|TRBV18|TRBJ2-7
CASSPWTGENEQYF
TGTGCCAGCTCACCCTGGACAGGGGAAAACGAGCAGTACTTC
>many|TRBD1|TRBV12-3/TRBV12-4|TRBJ2-3
CASRPPGQGGDTQYF
TGTGCCAGCAGGCCGCCGGGACAGGGTGGAGATACGCAGTATTTT
>few|TRBD1|TRBV29-1|TRBJ2-1
CSVETGQGDHYNEQFF
TGCAGCGTTGAAACCGGACAGGGGGATCACTACAATGAGCAGTTCTTC
>few|TRBD2|TRBV28|TRBJ2-2
CASSSSSRSGRVGELFF
TGTGCCAGCAGTTCCTCCTCTCGTAGCGGGAGGGTCGGGGAGCTGTTTTTT
>-|-|TRBV5-1|TRBJ2-7
CASSLVPGPGEQYF
TGCGCCAGCAGCTTGGTACCCGGGCCAGGCGAGCAGTACTTC
>few|-|TRBV29-1|TRBJ1-5
CSVAYGADQPQHF
TGCAGCGTTGCATACGGGGCCGATCAGCCCCAGCATTTT
>many|-|TRBV24-1|TRBJ1-2
CATSDLDRESNYGYTF
TGTGCCACCAGTGATTTGGACCGAGAATCTAACTATGGCTACACCTTC
>-|TRBD2|TRBV6-2/TRBV6-3|TRBJ2-7
CASSRSTSGSSYEQYF
TGTGCCAGCAGTCGCTCCACTAGCGGGAGTTCCTACGAGCAGTACTTC
>few|TRBD1|TRBV9|TRBJ1-2
CASSPWDRAYGYTF
TGTGCCAGCAGCCCCTGGGACAGGGCCTATGGCTACACCTTC
>many|TRBD2|TRBV12-3/TRBV12-4|TRBJ2-1
CASTLLSGGYNEQFF
TGTGCCAGCACCCTACTTAGCGGGGGGTACAATGAGCAGTTCTTC